This T cell receptor beta chain was captured by sequencing in a study of shared clonotypes between healthy human individuals (dated by TCRdb to 2019 to 2021). Context from the whole study: A couple of women and a few men aged 18 to 49 years were included in the cohort. To increase sequencing depth and limit assay-specific biases, different laboratories used diverse techniques to prepare libraries and sequence TCR repertoires. The study deeply sequenced blood TCR repertoires of five healthy adults to estimate repertoire size and the extent of clonotype sharing between individuals. For each donor, CD4 naive and CD4 memory were each run on three plates, CD8 naive on two plates, and CD8 memory on one plate. Per donor, leukapheresis produced somewhere between about 0.94 and 8.9 billion PBMCs.

TCR CDR3 regions were amplified from genomic DNA by multiplex PCR using the deep immunoSEQ assay. Extracted genomic DNA from each cell subset was distributed evenly across all wells of several immunoSEQ 96-well plates, and each plate was treated as a replicate. Each replicate PCR for sorted subsets received about 180 ng genomic DNA, equal to 28,000 or so T cell genomes. Purified libraries were measured with a Qubit 3.0 fluorometer, size-checked on a Bioanalyzer 2100, and measured again with the KAPA Library Quantification kit. Every immunoSEQ 96-well plate was sequenced on a separate single-read 150-cycle Illumina NextSeq 550 flow cell. From the authors' description of their analysis: The immunoSEQ output contained only junctional sequences without quality scores, so filtering could not match that applied to full-length reads. Sequences were annotated with PyIR, a Python wrapper for IgBLAST v1.9, and V/J genes and CDR3 were assigned using IMGT germline references. Reads were filtered out if the reads had weak V/J assignments (E-value above 1e-6), no CDR3, stop codons, out-of-frame junctions, or ambiguous translated residues. V3J clonotypes were defined by identical inferred V gene, J gene, and CDR3 amino acid sequence. The percentage overlap between two repertoires was calculated by dividing the number of shared unique clonotypes by the size of the smaller repertoire. Richness of each repertoire was evaluated using RTK rarefaction, the Chao1 estimator, and Recon v2.1 estimates of unobserved clonotypes. Generation probabilities for all TCRbeta clonotypes obtained by the gDNA method from several donors were computed using OLGA. The immuneACCESS repertoire file appears here via TCRdb, limited to in-frame rearrangements. These files lack a portion of the clones; in checked studies, under half of the deficit traces to unresolved V genes, and the cause of the others is not known. The V and J calls and clone size are taken from that table; D and trimming were inferred from the DNA. The sample table contains around 940,000 clones; only one count was recorded for approximately 80% of them. The ten top clones hold around 1.5% of the sample.

Comments on this clone: Its antigen specificity is not known. Base qualities are not at hand, and no much larger clone is one base apart.

Study-wide findings and limitations: Sampling was restricted to blood, and TCR repertoires in tissue are likely to differ from TCR repertoires in blood. Because the study included only a small number of donors, the genetic and exposure-history diversity represented was limited. Clonotypes shared by all four sorted-subset donors showed higher generation probabilities than non-shared clonotypes. Incomplete sequencing was indicated by rarefaction of sorted-subset datasets, despite the large sequencing depth. Naive subsets generally had larger estimated clonotype richness than memory subsets did. Pairwise subsampling led to the expectation that sequencing depth would affect the degree of clonotype sharing among donors. When a handful of donors were compared, the shared fraction of clonotypes was approximately 5% for naive CD4, approximately 3.3% for naive CD8, 2% to 2.5% for memory CD4, and about 0.36% for memory CD8.

The donors were healthy, HIV-negative adults with no recently reported acute infections or vaccinations. Only Caucasian adults living in Nashville, Tennessee, USA were represented among the donors. CD4+ T cells were enriched by magnetic negative selection; naive cells were then positively selected on CD45RA, and the negative fraction formed the memory subset. Blood was obtained by leukapheresis, after which PBMCs were separated by Ficoll-Histopaque density gradient centrifugation and cryopreserved in liquid nitrogen vapor phase. Analytical flow cytometry was used to check the purity and quantity of every magnetically sorted T cell population. Each sorted fraction had its genomic DNA isolated and then quantified by UV absorbance on a Nanodrop 2000c. This clonotype was sampled from a man younger than 35 in good health. Sequencing input: memory CD4+ T cells sorted from blood. This sample's cell subset or site label indicates: CD45RA-negative fraction.

The CDR3 sequence is CSVEDRRDRVHEQYF. At the DNA level, the sequence is TGCAGCGTTGAAGATCGTAGGGACAGGGTCCACGAGCAGTACTTC. Recombination joined TRBV29-1 with TRBJ2-7; 9 nucleotides in the junction match TRBD1. From its cysteine to its phenylalanine, the CDR3 spans 15 amino acids. Only the CDR3 part of the read is kept: 45 bases, read in frame from the first base. Trimming accounts for 0 bases at V and 5 bases at J, while the number of junction bases matched to no gene is 8. CDR1 and CDR2, looked up from the germline V gene, are SQVTM and ANQGSEA.